This T cell receptor beta chain is from a study of T-cell reconstitution after alpha-beta-depleted transplantation in children. Preparation of the TCRbeta library was carried out with unique molecular identifiers. TCRdb re-called the PCR reads with MiXCR, one entry per CDR3 protein. The top ten clones hold around 4% of a sample with about 400,000 distinct CDR3 sequences, around 21% of them seen once. Trimming removed 2 bases at V and 3 bases at J, with 14 bases between. This CDR3 contains 16 residues. Germline V lookup: CDR1 KGHSH, CDR2 LQKENI. The table lists this clonotype with a count of one. The sequencing here drew on PBMCs from the stem cell graft donor, taken from the stem cell graft. The chain recombines TRBV18 with TRBJ2-1; possibly TRBD1 for D (6 bases). This receptor was taken from a human donor who donated a stem cell graft to a child with acute myeloid leukemia. The CDR3 nucleotides read TGTGCCAGCTCACCAGTCTCAGGGGTGGGCTACAATGAGCAGTTCTTC. Encoded protein: CASSPVSGVGYNEQFF.